The sequence of this T cell receptor (beta chain) was determined in a study of spatial heterogeneity in lung cancer. At the level of the study: The study sequenced follow-up PBMC samples when they were available, at a median of approximately 2 years after resection. More than 9.5 raw reads, on average, carried each unique TCR and UMI combination. Compared with alpha-chain sequences, beta-chain sequences were consistently detected in greater numbers.

Trimming cost V 0 bases and J 6 bases; bases outside gene matches: 6. In germline, CDR1 is MNHEY, CDR2 SVGAGI. This CDR3 region has 16 residues. Described time point: blood at routine non-recurrence follow-up after resection. Unsorted whole RNA from tumor, nontumor lung or frozen PBMC underwent sequencing. TCRdb re-analysed the 5' RACE reads in MiXCR, keeping a single row per CDR3 protein. The sample lists some 110,000 distinct CDR3 sequences; less than 15% were seen once. This clonotype was counted once. This receptor was obtained from a male donor with early-stage non-small cell lung cancer. V is TRBV6-5 and J is TRBJ2-7, with 12 bases that match TRBD2. The sample here was PBMCs, taken at follow-up. This CDR3 reads CASSYSRLAGAAEQYF. CDR3 DNA sequence: TGTGCCAGCAGTTACTCCCGACTAGCGGGGGCCGCCGAGCAGTACTTC.